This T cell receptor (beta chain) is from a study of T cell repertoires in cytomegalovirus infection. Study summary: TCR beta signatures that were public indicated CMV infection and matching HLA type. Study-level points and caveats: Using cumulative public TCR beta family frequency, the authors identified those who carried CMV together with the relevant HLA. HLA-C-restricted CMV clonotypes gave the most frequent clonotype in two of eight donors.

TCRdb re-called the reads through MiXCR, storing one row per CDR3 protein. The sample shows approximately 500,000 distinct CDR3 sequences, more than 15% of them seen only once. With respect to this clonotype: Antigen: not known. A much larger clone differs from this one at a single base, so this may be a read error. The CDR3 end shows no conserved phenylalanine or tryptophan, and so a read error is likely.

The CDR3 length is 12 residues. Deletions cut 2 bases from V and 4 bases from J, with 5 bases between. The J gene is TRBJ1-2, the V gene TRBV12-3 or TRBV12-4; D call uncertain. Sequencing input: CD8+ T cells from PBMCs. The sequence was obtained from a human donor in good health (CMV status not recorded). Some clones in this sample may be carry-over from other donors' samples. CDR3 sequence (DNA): TGTGCCAGCAGTTTAAACATCTATGGCTACACCTTA. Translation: CASSLNIYGYTL.